These T cell receptor beta chains were read from a single sample in a study of shared clonotypes between healthy human individuals. Here immunoSEQ multiplex PCR was the method, and the copy in TCRdb shows in-frame clones only, minus some. The top ten clones hold 0.37% of a sample with fewer than 3 million clones, just under 95% of them seen once. The specimen sequenced was naive CD4+ T cells from PBMCs. The source of these receptors is a man between 18 and 35 years old in good health. Some clones in this sample may be carry-over from other donors' samples. The CDR3 runs from the conserved cysteine through the conserved F or W.

v_call	j_call	cdr3_aa
TRBV7-9	TRBJ1-2	CARPLGGYGYTF
TRBV25-1	TRBJ1-2	CATSHSPGGAGGYGYTF
TRBV11-2	TRBJ2-7	CASSGQGLASFLPGEQYF
TRBV5-1	TRBJ1-3	CASSLAADSGNTIYF
TRBV11-2	TRBJ2-1	CASSSVLGLGGGDEQFF
TRBV10-3	TRBJ1-1	CAINGAAGATEAFF
TRBV9	TRBJ2-6	CASSVGTGSGANVLTF
TRBV18	TRBJ1-2	CASSQPGFDGYTF
TRBV5-1	TRBJ2-3	CASSSARGSTDTQYF
TRBV14	TRBJ2-1	CASSQDLGLAGSREQFF
TRBV4-1	TRBJ2-7	CASSRQVSYEQYF
TRBV13	TRBJ2-3	CASSHGGRATDTQYF
TRBV7-2	TRBJ2-2	CASSFPKGGRLTVGELFF
TRBV5-1	TRBJ2-1	CASSLGREQFF
TRBV15	TRBJ2-7	CATSRDLAGGLYEQYF
TRBV6-1	TRBJ1-2	CASSEEGRVNYGYTF
TRBV7-2	TRBJ2-2	CASSSIQLAGGYTGELFF
TRBV19	TRBJ2-2	CASSGTTNTGELFF
TRBV2	TRBJ2-3	CASSGLAGVTDTQYF
TRBV9	TRBJ2-3	CASSVASRSTDTQYF
TRBV7-3	TRBJ2-6	CASSVDSGSGANVLTF
TRBV7-6	TRBJ2-2	CASSQRQGYTGELFF
TRBV28	TRBJ1-2	CASSLYDRNHGYTF
TRBV9	TRBJ2-1	CASSVGLAGAPYNEQFF
TRBV28	TRBJ1-5	CASRSGSDQPQHF
TRBV30	TRBJ2-3	CACVGRSGGSTDTQYF
TRBV27	TRBJ2-2	CASRTDRANTGELFF
TRBV14	TRBJ2-2	CASSQVDRPTGELFF
TRBV5-4	TRBJ2-7	CASRPDAGTSLQQYF
TRBV7-9	TRBJ1-2	CASSSPHLDSLNYGYTF
TRBV5-1	TRBJ2-3	CASSAIGGHASTDTQYF
TRBV9	TRBJ2-7	CASSVGGGTSSYEQYF
TRBV5-1	TRBJ2-6	CASSGTGTGFEGANVLTF
TRBV14	TRBJ1-2	CASSQETDRGQGGYTF
TRBV29-1	TRBJ1-1	CSVERQGVTEAFF
TRBV7-2	TRBJ2-1	CASSLSSGESVEQFF
TRBV14	TRBJ2-7	CASSQDHRTGAAGDEQYF
TRBV28	TRBJ2-7	CASGGAAKGEYF
TRBV11-1	TRBJ2-7	CASSPITYEQYF
TRBV2	TRBJ2-7	CASSGMAYEQYF
TRBV11-2	TRBJ2-7	CASRHLRDPYEQYF
TRBV6-1	TRBJ2-3	CASSVEPGQGATDTQYF
TRBV20-1	TRBJ1-2	CSARSTDGYTF
TRBV20-1	TRBJ1-2	CSAPGAYGYTF
TRBV29-1	TRBJ1-1	CSVEDQGEGNTEAFF
TRBV5-1	TRBJ1-1	CASSLSPGSNTEAFF
TRBV19	TRBJ2-6	CASISGGSGANVLTF
TRBV6-5	TRBJ2-7	CASMIAGNHYEQYF
TRBV7-2	TRBJ1-1	CASSRGMDRWTEAFF
TRBV15	TRBJ2-3	CATRFQTDTQYF